This T cell receptor (beta chain) came from a study of shared clonotypes between healthy human individuals. Each subset's genomic DNA was split evenly across several immunoSEQ plates. The assay was immunoSEQ multiplex PCR, and TCRdb's table has in-frame clones only and misses some. The sample yields hundreds of thousands of clones, 95% to 98% seen once. The CDR3 contains 14 residues. Trimming cost V 4 bases and J 6 bases; bases outside gene matches: 6. Germline-derived CDR1 and CDR2 are SEHNR and FQNEAQ (reference sequence). Naive CD8 populations comprised CD45RO-negative cells positively selected for CCR7, excluding terminally differentiated effector memory CD45RA+ cells.

Sequencing was carried out using naive CD8+ T cells sorted from blood. This sequence joins TRBV7-9 and TRBJ2-4; TRBD1 matches 7 bases. This TCR was sampled from a man aged 25 to 45 in good health. CDR3 sequence reads: CASSSGTAGNIQYF. CDR3 bases: TGTGCCAGCAGCTCGGGGACAGCAGGAAACATTCAGTACTTC.